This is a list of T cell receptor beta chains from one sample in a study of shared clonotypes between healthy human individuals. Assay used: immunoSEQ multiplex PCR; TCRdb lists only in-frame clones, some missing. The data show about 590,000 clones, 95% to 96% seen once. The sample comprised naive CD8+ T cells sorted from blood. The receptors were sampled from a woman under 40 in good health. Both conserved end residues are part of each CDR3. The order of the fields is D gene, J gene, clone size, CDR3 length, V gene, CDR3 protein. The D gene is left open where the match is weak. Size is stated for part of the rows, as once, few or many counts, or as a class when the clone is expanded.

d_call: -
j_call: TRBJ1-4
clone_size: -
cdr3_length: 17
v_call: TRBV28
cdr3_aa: CASSKQTAPLKNEKLFF

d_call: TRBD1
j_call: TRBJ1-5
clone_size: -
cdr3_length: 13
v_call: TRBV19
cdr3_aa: CASDDRGHQPQHF

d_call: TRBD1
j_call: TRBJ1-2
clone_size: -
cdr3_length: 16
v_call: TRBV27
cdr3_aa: CASSFLTGNSNYGYTF

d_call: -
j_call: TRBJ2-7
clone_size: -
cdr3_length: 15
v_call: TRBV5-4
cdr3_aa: CASSFTGGVPYEQYF

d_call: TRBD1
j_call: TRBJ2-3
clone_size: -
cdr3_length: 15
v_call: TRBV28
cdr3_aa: CASSWDRGLADTQYF

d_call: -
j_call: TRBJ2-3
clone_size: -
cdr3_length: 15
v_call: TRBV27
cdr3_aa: CASSLSSSSTDTQYF

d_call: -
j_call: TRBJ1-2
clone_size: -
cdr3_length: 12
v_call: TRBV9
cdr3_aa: CASSVGLYGYTF

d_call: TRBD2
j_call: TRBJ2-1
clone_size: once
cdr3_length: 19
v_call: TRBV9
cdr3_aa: CASSVGGLAGGPAVGEQFF

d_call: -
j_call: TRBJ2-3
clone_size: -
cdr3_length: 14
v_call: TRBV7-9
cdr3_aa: CASSLDGHTDTQYF

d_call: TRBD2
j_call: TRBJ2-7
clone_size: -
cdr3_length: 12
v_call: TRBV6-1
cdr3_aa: CASSEVAGEGDF

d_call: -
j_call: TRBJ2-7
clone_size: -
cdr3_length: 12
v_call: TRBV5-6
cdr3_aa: CASSLERDEQYF

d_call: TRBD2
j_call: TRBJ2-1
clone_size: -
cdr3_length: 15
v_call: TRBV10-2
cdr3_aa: CASGDIAGLYNEQFF

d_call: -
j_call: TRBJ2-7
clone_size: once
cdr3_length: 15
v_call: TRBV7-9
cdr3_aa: CASSILTGSPYEQYF

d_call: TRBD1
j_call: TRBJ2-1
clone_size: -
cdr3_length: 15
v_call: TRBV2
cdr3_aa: CASRAGTGPSNEQFF

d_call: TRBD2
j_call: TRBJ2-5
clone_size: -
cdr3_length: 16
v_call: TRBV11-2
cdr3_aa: CASSPGTSGKGETQYF